The present entry profiles one T cell receptor (beta chain) with its context. This table comes from immunoSEQ multiplex PCR, and its TCRdb copy is limited to in-frame clones, with some not included. Seen here are more than 300,000 clones, roughly nine tenths observed once, and the top ten hold about 1.7%. Germline V lookup: CDR1 SEHNR, CDR2 FQNEAQ (reference sequence). The CDR3 is 14 amino acids. V was pared by 8 bases and J by 2 bases, with 16 bases between. This record comes from a study of blood T cell repertoires in COVID-19. In the study overall: COVID-19 samples collected from the United States, Italy and Spain covered acute and convalescent phases. T cells, B-cell-depleted T cells, or PBMCs supplied cDNA or gDNA.

Enrolment of Seattle patients took place during active infection, and they were followed longitudinally. V usage is TRBV7-9 and J usage is TRBJ2-7, with a weak D call TRBD2 (5 bases). The receptor was derived from a woman under 40 with COVID-19, enrolled during active disease. Material for sequencing was peripheral blood. The CDR3 region is CASSHPLAPYEQYV. The CDR3 coding sequence is TGTGCCAGCTCCCACCCCCTAGCCCCCTACGAGCAGTACGTC.